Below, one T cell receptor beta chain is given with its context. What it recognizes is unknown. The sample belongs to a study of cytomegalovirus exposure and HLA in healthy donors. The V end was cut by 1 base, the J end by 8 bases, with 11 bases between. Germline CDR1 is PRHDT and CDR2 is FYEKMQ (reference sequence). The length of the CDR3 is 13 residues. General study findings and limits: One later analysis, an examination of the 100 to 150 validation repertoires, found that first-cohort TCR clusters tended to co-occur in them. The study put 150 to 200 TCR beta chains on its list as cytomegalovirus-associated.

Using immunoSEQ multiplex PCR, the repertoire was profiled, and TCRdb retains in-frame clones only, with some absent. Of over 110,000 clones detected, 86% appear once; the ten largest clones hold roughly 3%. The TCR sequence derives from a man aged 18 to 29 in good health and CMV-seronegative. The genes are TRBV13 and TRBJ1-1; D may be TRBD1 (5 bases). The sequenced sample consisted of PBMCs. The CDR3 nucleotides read TGTGCCAGCAGCTTAGCTACAGGTCGAGAAGCTTTCTTT. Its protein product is CASSLATGREAFF.